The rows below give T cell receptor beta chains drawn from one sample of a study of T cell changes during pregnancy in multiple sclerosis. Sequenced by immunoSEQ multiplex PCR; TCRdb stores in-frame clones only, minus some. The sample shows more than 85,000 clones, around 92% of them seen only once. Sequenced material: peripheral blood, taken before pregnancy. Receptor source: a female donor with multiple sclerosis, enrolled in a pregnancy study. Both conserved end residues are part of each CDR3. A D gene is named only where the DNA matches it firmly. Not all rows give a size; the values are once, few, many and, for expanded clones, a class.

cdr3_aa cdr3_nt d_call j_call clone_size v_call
CASSLKANTEAFF TGTGCCAGCAGTTTAAAAGCGAACACTGAAGCTTTCTTT - TRBJ1-1 - TRBV27
CSVDGGAGGFF TGCAGCGTTGATGGAGGGGCTGGGGGTTTCTTT - TRBJ1-1 - TRBV29-1
CASSSGLETYEQYF TGTGCCAGCAGCTCGGGACTAGAGACATACGAGCAGTACTTC TRBD2 TRBJ2-7 - TRBV5-6
CASSFGQGGQPQHF TGCGCCAGCAGCTTTGGACAGGGAGGGCAGCCCCAGCATTTT TRBD1 TRBJ1-5 once TRBV5-1
CASSLGGLAFF TGTGCCAGCAGCTTAGGAGGGTTGGCTTTCTTT - TRBJ1-1 - TRBV7-9
CSVRQMNTEAFF TGCAGCGTTCGCCAGATGAACACTGAAGCTTTCTTT - TRBJ1-1 - TRBV29-1
CSVDLLDKPYNEQFF TGCAGCGTTGATTTACTAGACAAGCCTTACAATGAGCAGTTCTTC - TRBJ2-1 - TRBV29-1
CASSIGGGAGEQYF TGTGCCAGTAGTATAGGCGGAGGTGCCGGGGAGCAGTACTTC - TRBJ2-7 - TRBV19
CAWSPAGRWNTEAFF TGTGCCTGGAGCCCAGCGGGACGCTGGAACACTGAAGCTTTCTTT - TRBJ1-1 - TRBV30
CASSLVGTSQETQYF TGTGCCAGCAGCCTCGTGGGGACTTCTCAAGAGACCCAGTACTTC - TRBJ2-5 - TRBV2
CASSFVGGLSQPQHF TGTGCCAGCAGTTTTGTGGGGGGATTAAGTCAGCCCCAGCATTTT - TRBJ1-5 - TRBV28
CASSFQGAQSDTQYF TGTGCCAGCAGCTTCCAGGGGGCGCAGTCAGATACGCAGTATTTT TRBD1 TRBJ2-3 - TRBV7-6
CASSPQGPYGYTF TGTGCCAGCAGCCCACAGGGACCCTATGGCTACACCTTC - TRBJ1-2 - TRBV14
CASSVAGGGNTIYF TGTGCCAGCAGCGTTGCAGGGGGCGGAAACACCATATATTTT TRBD1 TRBJ1-3 - TRBV9
CASSPGADTQYF TGTGCCAGCAGCCCGGGGGCAGATACGCAGTATTTT - TRBJ2-3 - TRBV7-6
CASSPPQGNTEAFF TGTGCCAGCTCACCACCACAGGGGAACACTGAAGCTTTCTTT - TRBJ1-1 - TRBV18
CATTAGANVLTF TGTGCCACTACGGCTGGGGCCAACGTCCTGACTTTC - TRBJ2-6 - TRBV19
CASSRLAGKTGELFF TGTGCCAGCAGCCGACTAGCGGGAAAGACCGGGGAGCTGTTTTTT TRBD2 TRBJ2-2 - TRBV11-2
CASSLFGHPLRDTEAFF TGTGCCAGCAGTTTATTTGGACACCCACTCAGGGACACTGAAGCTTTCTTT - TRBJ1-1 once TRBV27
CASSRDSDNEKLFF TGTGCCAGCAGCCGGGACAGCGATAATGAAAAACTGTTTTTT TRBD1 TRBJ1-4 - TRBV11-2
CASSPAAYNEQFF TGTGCCAGCAGTCCAGCGGCTTACAATGAGCAGTTCTTC - TRBJ2-1 once TRBV6-1
CASSLAVTGTNEKLFF TGTGCCAGCAGCTTAGCGGTGACAGGAACTAATGAAAAACTGTTTTTT - TRBJ1-4 - TRBV7-2
CASSLPQGAYEQYF TGCGCCAGCAGCTTGCCGCAGGGGGCCTACGAGCAGTACTTC TRBD1 TRBJ2-7 - TRBV5-1
CASSQEGQGNTEAFF TGCGCCAGCAGCCAAGAGGGACAGGGTAACACTGAAGCTTTCTTT TRBD1 TRBJ1-1 - TRBV4-1
CAWSVGLPENHEQYF TGTGCCTGGAGTGTAGGCCTTCCGGAGAACCACGAGCAGTACTTC - TRBJ2-7 - TRBV30
CSVESNEYGYTF TGCAGCGTTGAGTCCAATGAGTATGGCTACACCTTC - TRBJ1-2 - TRBV29-1
CASSLSGSGDYTDTQYF TGTGCCAGCAGTTTATCGGGTAGCGGAGACTACACAGATACGCAGTATTTT - TRBJ2-3 - TRBV27
CASSVTGLDTEAFF TGTGCCAGCAGCGTTACAGGGTTAGACACTGAAGCTTTCTTT - TRBJ1-1 - TRBV5-6
CASSVLGLGETQYF TGTGCCAGCAGCGTTCTTGGACTTGGCGAGACCCAGTACTTC - TRBJ2-5 once TRBV9
CASSLGGTGELFF TGCGCCAGCAGCCTAGGAGGAACCGGGGAGCTGTTTTTT - TRBJ2-2 - TRBV4-1
CASSLLSSANTEAFF TGCGCCAGCAGCCTTCTTAGTTCCGCGAACACTGAAGCTTTCTTT - TRBJ1-1 - TRBV5-1
CASRQGPEAFF TGTGCCAGCAGGCAGGGCCCTGAAGCTTTCTTT - TRBJ1-1 - TRBV28
CAWSEIDSLNQPQHF TGTGCCTGGAGTGAGATTGACAGCCTCAATCAGCCCCAGCATTTT - TRBJ1-5 - TRBV30
CASNPSGQGAYEQYF TGTGCCAGTAATCCATCGGGACAGGGGGCCTACGAGCAGTACTTC TRBD1 TRBJ2-7 - TRBV19
CASRQWTGGTEKLFF TGTGCCAGCAGGCAATGGACAGGGGGCACTGAAAAACTGTTTTTT TRBD1 TRBJ1-4 - TRBV28
CASSFDSGRAREQFF TGCGCCAGCAGCTTCGATAGCGGGAGGGCCCGTGAGCAGTTCTTC TRBD2 TRBJ2-1 - TRBV5-1
CASSLQVQPQHF TGTGCCAGCAGCCTACAGGTTCAGCCCCAGCATTTT - TRBJ1-5 - TRBV28
CASRPGAGGLYEQYF TGTGCCAGCAGGCCCGGGGCAGGGGGGTTGTACGAGCAGTACTTC - TRBJ2-7 once TRBV6-5
CASSLVLGGSTDTQYF TGCGCCAGCAGCTTGGTTTTAGGAGGGTCTACAGATACGCAGTATTTT - TRBJ2-3 - TRBV5-1
CASSWGVPGREKLFF TGCGCCAGCAGCTGGGGGGTCCCCGGGAGGGAAAAACTGTTTTTT - TRBJ1-4 - TRBV5-1